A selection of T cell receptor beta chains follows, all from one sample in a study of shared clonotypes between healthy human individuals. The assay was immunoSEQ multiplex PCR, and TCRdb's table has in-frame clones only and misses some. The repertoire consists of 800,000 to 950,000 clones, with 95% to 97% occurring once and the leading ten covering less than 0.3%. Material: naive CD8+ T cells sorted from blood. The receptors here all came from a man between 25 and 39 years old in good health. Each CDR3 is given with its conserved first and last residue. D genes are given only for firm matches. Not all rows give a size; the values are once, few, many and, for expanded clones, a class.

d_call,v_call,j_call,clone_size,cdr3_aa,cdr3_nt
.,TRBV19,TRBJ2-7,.,CASSIVLVTDSSYEQYF,TGTGCCAGTAGTATCGTGTTGGTGACAGACAGCTCCTACGAGCAGTACTTC
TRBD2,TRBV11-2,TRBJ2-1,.,CASSLGWGGSSYNEQFF,TGTGCCAGCAGCTTAGGTTGGGGGGGAAGCTCCTACAATGAGCAGTTCTTC
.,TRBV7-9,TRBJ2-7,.,CASSSRQSYEQYF,TGTGCCAGCAGCTCCCGACAGAGCTACGAGCAGTACTTC
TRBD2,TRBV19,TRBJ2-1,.,CASSDGGSNEQFF,TGTGCCAGTAGTGACGGGGGGAGCAATGAGCAGTTCTTC
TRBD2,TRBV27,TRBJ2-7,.,CASSPGTRGNEQYF,TGTGCCAGCAGCCCCGGGACTAGGGGCAACGAGCAGTACTTC
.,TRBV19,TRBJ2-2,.,CASSLSGELFF,TGTGCCAGTAGTTTATCTGGGGAGCTGTTTTTT
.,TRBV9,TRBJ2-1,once,CASSVGRDEQFF,TGTGCCAGCAGCGTAGGGAGGGATGAGCAGTTCTTC
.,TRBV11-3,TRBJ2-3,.,CASSLGGNTQYF,TGTGCCAGCAGCTTAGGAGGGAATACGCAGTATTTT
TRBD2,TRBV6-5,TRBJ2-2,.,CASSYSSGRADGELFF,TGTGCCAGCAGTTACTCGAGTGGGAGGGCCGACGGGGAGCTGTTTTTT
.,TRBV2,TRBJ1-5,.,CASSGGGGRNQPQHF,TGTGCCAGCAGTGGAGGGGGGGGCCGGAATCAGCCCCAGCATTTT
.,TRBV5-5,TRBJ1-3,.,CASSLGPNLGNTIYF,TGTGCCAGCAGCCTGGGACCTAACCTGGGAAACACCATATATTTT
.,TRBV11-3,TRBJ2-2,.,CASSSGTVNTGELFF,TGTGCCAGCAGTTCCGGGACTGTGAACACCGGGGAGCTGTTTTTT
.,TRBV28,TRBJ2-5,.,CASSQPTQYF,TGTGCCAGCAGTCAGCCGACCCAGTACTTC
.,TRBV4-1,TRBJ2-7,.,CASSRGSSYEQYF,TGCGCCAGCAGCCGGGGCAGTAGCTACGAGCAGTACTTC
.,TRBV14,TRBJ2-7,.,CASSQDVASYEQYF,TGTGCCAGCAGCCAAGATGTGGCCTCCTACGAGCAGTACTTC
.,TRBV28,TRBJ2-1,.,CASSLFKREYSSYNEQFF,TGTGCCAGCAGTTTATTTAAACGGGAGTACAGCTCCTACAATGAGCAGTTCTTC
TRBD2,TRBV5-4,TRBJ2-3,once,CASSPLGAGGPDTQYF,TGTGCCAGCAGCCCCCTTGGAGCGGGAGGGCCAGATACGCAGTATTTT
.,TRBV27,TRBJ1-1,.,CASSLGGGNTEAFF,TGTGCCAGCAGTTTAGGGGGCGGGAACACTGAAGCTTTCTTT
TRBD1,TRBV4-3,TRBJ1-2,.,CASSQDLTTGTDLYGYTF,TGCGCCAGCAGCCAAGATCTGACTACGGGGACAGACCTATATGGCTACACCTTC
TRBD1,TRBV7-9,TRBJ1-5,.,CASSVTGTGLNQPQHF,TGTGCCAGCAGCGTTACCGGGACAGGCTTAAATCAGCCCCAGCATTTT
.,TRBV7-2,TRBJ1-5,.,CASSLEGAEYQPQHF,TGTGCCAGCAGCTTAGAGGGAGCGGAGTATCAGCCCCAGCATTTT
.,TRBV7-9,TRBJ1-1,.,CASSLASVEAFF,TGTGCCAGCAGCTTAGCGTCCGTTGAAGCTTTCTTT
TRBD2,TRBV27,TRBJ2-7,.,CASSLLAGEYYEQYF,TGTGCCAGCAGTTTATTAGCGGGAGAGTACTACGAGCAGTACTTC
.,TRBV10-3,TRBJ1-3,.,CAITSGNGNTIYF,TGTGCCATCACCTCAGGGAATGGAAACACCATATATTTT
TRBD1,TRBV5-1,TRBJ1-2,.,CASSLEPTGDNYGYTF,TGCGCCAGCAGCTTGGAACCGACAGGGGATAACTATGGCTACACCTTC
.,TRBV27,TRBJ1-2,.,CASSLFGRDGYTF,TGTGCCAGCAGTTTATTCGGCAGGGATGGCTACACCTTC
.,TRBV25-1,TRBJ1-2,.,CASSEFDLNYGYTF,TGTGCCAGCAGTGAATTTGACCTCAACTATGGCTACACCTTC
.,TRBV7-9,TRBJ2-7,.,CASSPTETYEQYF,TGTGCCAGCAGCCCGACAGAAACCTACGAGCAGTACTTC
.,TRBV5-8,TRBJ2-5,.,CASVPRGEVWGETQYF,TGTGCCAGCGTGCCTCGCGGGGAGGTTTGGGGAGAGACCCAGTACTTC
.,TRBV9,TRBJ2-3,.,CASSAAVTDTQYF,TGTGCCAGCAGCGCGGCGGTCACAGATACGCAGTATTTT
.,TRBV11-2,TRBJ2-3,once,CASSLRSGRGTDTQYF,TGTGCCAGCAGCTTAAGGTCTGGTCGGGGCACAGATACGCAGTATTTT
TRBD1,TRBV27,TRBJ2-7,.,CASSPWDRGYEQYF,TGTGCCAGCAGTCCCTGGGACAGGGGGTACGAGCAGTACTTC
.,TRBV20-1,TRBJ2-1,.,CSARDLGEQFF,TGCAGTGCTAGAGATCTGGGGGAGCAGTTCTTC
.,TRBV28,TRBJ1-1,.,CATERYGTEAFF,TGTGCCACCGAAAGATATGGCACTGAAGCTTTCTTT
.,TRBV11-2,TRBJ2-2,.,CASTLGEDRTNTGELFF,TGTGCCAGCACCCTGGGTGAGGATCGCACGAACACCGGGGAGCTGTTTTTT
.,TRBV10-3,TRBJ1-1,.,CAISEGGPNTEAFF,TGTGCCATCAGCGAGGGAGGCCCGAACACTGAAGCTTTCTTT
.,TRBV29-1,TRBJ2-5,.,CSVESPHTRTQYF,TGCAGCGTTGAATCCCCTCACACGCGGACCCAGTACTTC
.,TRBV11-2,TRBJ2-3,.,CASSLLGTDTQYF,TGTGCCAGCAGCTTATTGGGCACAGATACGCAGTATTTT
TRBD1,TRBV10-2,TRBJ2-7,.,CASSEGQGGYEQYF,TGCGCCAGCAGTGAAGGACAGGGTGGGTACGAGCAGTACTTC
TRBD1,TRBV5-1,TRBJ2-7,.,CASSSGQGQYEQYF,TGCGCCAGCAGCTCGGGACAGGGACAGTACGAGCAGTACTTC
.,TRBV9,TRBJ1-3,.,CASGGRNTIYF,TGTGCCAGCGGGGGTCGAAACACCATATATTTT
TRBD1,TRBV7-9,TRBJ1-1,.,CASSYRTGIEAFF,TGTGCCAGCAGCTACCGGACAGGGATTGAAGCTTTCTTT
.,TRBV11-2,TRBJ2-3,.,CASSFESQDTQYF,TGTGCCAGCAGCTTCGAAAGTCAGGATACGCAGTATTTT
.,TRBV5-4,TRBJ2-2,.,CASSLLTGELFF,TGTGCCAGCAGCCTTCTTACCGGGGAGCTGTTTTTT
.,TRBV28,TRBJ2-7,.,CASSPPPAGLYEQYF,TGTGCCAGCAGTCCCCCTCCGGCGGGATTGTACGAGCAGTACTTC
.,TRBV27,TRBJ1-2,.,CASSFGRPEGGYTF,TGTGCCAGCAGTTTCGGCAGGCCAGAAGGAGGCTACACCTTC
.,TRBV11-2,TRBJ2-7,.,CASSLGAGTPYEQYF,TGTGCCAGCAGCTTAGGAGCCGGGACCCCCTACGAGCAGTACTTC
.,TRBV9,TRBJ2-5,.,CASSVEVSSQTQYF,TGTGCCAGCAGCGTAGAGGTATCAAGTCAGACCCAGTACTTC
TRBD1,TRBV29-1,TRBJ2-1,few,CSASGQGGNEQFF,TGCAGCGCTTCGGGACAGGGCGGCAATGAGCAGTTCTTC